These T cell receptor beta chains were read from a single sample in a study of T cells in Graves' hyperthyroidism and ophthalmopathy. TCRdb used MiXCR to reprocess the multiplex PCR reads, holding one entry per CDR3 protein. The table shows 300,000 to 500,000 distinct CDR3 sequences, with 14% to 15% occurring only once. The material sequenced was blood. These receptors were obtained from a woman aged 25 to 39 with Graves' hyperthyroidism. CDR3s leave out the opening cysteine and the closing phenylalanine or tryptophan. Fields, in order: V gene, D gene, J gene, CDR3 protein. The D gene is left open where the match is weak.

v_gene: TRBV20-1
d_gene: TRBD1
j_gene: TRBJ1-5
CDR3aa: SALRQGRNQPQH

v_gene: TRBV3-1
d_gene: TRBD2
j_gene: TRBJ2-7
CDR3aa: ASSLAGGQGEQY

v_gene: TRBV18
d_gene: .
j_gene: TRBJ1-1
CDR3aa: ASSPSTMNTEAF

v_gene: TRBV4-1
d_gene: .
j_gene: TRBJ2-2
CDR3aa: ASSQDWTTNTGELF

v_gene: TRBV29-1
d_gene: TRBD1
j_gene: TRBJ1-1
CDR3aa: SVEVWTGGNTEAF

v_gene: TRBV18
d_gene: TRBD2
j_gene: TRBJ2-3
CDR3aa: ASSTGTSGRGADTQY

v_gene: TRBV6-5
d_gene: TRBD2
j_gene: TRBJ2-7
CDR3aa: ASSYTAGLAVYEQY

v_gene: TRBV6-6
d_gene: TRBD1
j_gene: TRBJ2-7
CDR3aa: ASRTSGTAFYEQY

v_gene: TRBV5-4
d_gene: .
j_gene: TRBJ2-1
CDR3aa: ASSVRTNRNEQF

v_gene: TRBV15
d_gene: .
j_gene: TRBJ1-2
CDR3aa: ATSRDPRGNYGYT

v_gene: TRBV5-5
d_gene: .
j_gene: TRBJ2-7
CDR3aa: ASGLWGSYEQY

v_gene: TRBV3-1
d_gene: TRBD2
j_gene: TRBJ2-3
CDR3aa: AAGTSGTDTQY

v_gene: TRBV28
d_gene: .
j_gene: TRBJ2-2
CDR3aa: ASRDGGNTGELF

v_gene: TRBV29-1
d_gene: .
j_gene: TRBJ1-3
CDR3aa: SVRGLSSGNTIY

v_gene: TRBV5-1
d_gene: TRBD2
j_gene: TRBJ2-1
CDR3aa: ASRGTSGYNEQF

v_gene: TRBV30
d_gene: TRBD1
j_gene: TRBJ1-5
CDR3aa: AWSRGQGNQPQH

v_gene: TRBV20-1
d_gene: .
j_gene: TRBJ1-2
CDR3aa: SGQGRDGYT

v_gene: TRBV4-1
d_gene: TRBD1
j_gene: TRBJ2-7
CDR3aa: ASSQVGQVYEQY

v_gene: TRBV18
d_gene: .
j_gene: TRBJ2-3
CDR3aa: ASSDTQY

v_gene: TRBV5-4
d_gene: TRBD1
j_gene: TRBJ2-2
CDR3aa: ASSLDGQGVTGELF

v_gene: TRBV5-1
d_gene: .
j_gene: TRBJ1-1
CDR3aa: ASQLVAGATEAF

v_gene: TRBV20-1
d_gene: TRBD2
j_gene: TRBJ2-7
CDR3aa: SGTGSGRVHEQY

v_gene: TRBV7-3
d_gene: .
j_gene: TRBJ1-2
CDR3aa: ASSEQGYYGYT

v_gene: TRBV10-3
d_gene: .
j_gene: TRBJ1-2
CDR3aa: AISLTEISPDGYT

v_gene: TRBV2
d_gene: .
j_gene: TRBJ2-5
CDR3aa: ASSEDGRYEETQY

v_gene: TRBV5-1
d_gene: TRBD1
j_gene: TRBJ1-2
CDR3aa: ASSKPGTGVGYT

v_gene: TRBV5-8
d_gene: TRBD2
j_gene: TRBJ2-4
CDR3aa: ASSDSLAGVAKNIQY

v_gene: TRBV3-1
d_gene: .
j_gene: TRBJ2-1
CDR3aa: ASSREAREQF